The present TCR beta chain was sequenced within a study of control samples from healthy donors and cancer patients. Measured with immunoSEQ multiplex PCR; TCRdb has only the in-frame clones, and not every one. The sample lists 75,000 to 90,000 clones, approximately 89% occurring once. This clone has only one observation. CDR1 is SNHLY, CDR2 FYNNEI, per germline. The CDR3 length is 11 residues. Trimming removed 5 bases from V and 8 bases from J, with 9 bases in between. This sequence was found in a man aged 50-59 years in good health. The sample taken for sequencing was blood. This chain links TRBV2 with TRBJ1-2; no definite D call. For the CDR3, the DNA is TGTGCCAGCAGTATGGGGATCGGCTACACCTTC. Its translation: CASSMGIGYTF.